Listed here is a single T cell receptor (beta chain). The target antigen is unknown. This sample was taken from a study of lymphopenia after photon versus proton radiotherapy. Study-level points and caveats: Authors raise, but do not show, better survival with proton therapy. Oligoclonal CD8+ Temra expansion after nadir drove photon patients' diversity drop. In patients who died, overall survival fell as post-nadir TCR diversity dropped more. Proton therapy kept repertoires fairly stable, unlike photons, which gained effector/memory cells.

Sequencing used immunoSEQ multiplex PCR; TCRdb keeps in-frame clones, though not all of them. The profile covers around 28,000 clones, with over 75% appearing a single time and approximately 30% taken by the ten largest. Trimming removed 1 base from V and 10 bases from J, with 17 bases in between. The CDR3 totals 16 residues. The V gene's germline CDR1 is SGHAT and CDR2 FQDESV (reference sequence). This clonotype was obtained from a man aged 50 or older with gastric cancer. This sequence joins TRBV11-1 and TRBJ1-6; D remains ambiguous. This specimen consisted of peripheral blood, obtained from a patient treated with photon-based radiotherapy. CDR3 sequence reads: CASSLGEARVGSPLHF. Here the CDR3 DNA reads TGTGCCAGCAGCTTAGGTGAGGCCCGCGTGGGCTCACCCCTCCACTTT.